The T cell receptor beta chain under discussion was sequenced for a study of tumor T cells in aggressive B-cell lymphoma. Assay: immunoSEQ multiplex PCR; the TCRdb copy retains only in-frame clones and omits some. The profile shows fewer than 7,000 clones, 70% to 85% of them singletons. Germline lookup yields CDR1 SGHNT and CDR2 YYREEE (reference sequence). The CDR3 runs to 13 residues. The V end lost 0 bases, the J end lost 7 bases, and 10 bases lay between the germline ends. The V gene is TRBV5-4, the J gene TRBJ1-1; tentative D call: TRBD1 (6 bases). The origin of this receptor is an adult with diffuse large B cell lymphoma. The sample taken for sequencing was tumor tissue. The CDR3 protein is CASSLVAGDEAFF. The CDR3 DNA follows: TGTGCCAGCAGCTTGGTGGCAGGGGATGAAGCTTTCTTT.